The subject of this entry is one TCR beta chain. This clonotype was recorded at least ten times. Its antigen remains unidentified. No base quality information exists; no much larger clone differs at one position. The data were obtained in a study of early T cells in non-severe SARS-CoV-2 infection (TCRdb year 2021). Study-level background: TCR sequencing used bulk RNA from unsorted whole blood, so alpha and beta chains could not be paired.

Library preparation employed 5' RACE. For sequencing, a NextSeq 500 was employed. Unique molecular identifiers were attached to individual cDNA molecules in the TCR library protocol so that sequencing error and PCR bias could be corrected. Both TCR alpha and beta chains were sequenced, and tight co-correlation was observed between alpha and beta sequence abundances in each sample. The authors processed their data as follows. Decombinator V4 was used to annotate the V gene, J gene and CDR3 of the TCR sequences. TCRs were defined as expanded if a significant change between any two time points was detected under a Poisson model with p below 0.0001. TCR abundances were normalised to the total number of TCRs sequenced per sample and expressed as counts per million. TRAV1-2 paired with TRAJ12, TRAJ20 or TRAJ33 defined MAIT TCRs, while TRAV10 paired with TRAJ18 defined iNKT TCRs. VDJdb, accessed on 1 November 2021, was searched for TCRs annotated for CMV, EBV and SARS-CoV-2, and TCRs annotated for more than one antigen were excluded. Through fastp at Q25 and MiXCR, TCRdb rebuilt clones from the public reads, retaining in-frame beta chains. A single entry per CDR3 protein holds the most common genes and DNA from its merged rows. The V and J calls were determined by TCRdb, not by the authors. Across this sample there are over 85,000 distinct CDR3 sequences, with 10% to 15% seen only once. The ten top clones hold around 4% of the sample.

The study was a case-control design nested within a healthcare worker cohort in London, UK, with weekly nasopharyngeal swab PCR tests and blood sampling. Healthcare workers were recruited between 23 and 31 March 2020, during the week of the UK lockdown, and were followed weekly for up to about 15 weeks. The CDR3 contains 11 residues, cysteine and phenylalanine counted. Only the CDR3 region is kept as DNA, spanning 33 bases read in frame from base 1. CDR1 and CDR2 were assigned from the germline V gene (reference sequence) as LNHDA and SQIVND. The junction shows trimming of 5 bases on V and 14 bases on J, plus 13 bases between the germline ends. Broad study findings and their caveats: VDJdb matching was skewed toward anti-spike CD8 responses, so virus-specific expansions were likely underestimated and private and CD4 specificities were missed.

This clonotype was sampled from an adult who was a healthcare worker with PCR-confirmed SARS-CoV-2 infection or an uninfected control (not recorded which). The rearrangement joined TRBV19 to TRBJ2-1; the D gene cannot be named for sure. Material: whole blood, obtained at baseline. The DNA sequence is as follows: TGTGCCAGTAGTTTGGGTCTCCATAAGTTCTTC. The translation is CASSLGLHKFF.